This T cell receptor beta chain was identified during a study of cytomegalovirus exposure and HLA in healthy donors. Study results and caveats: As a later analysis showed, a missense DCLRE1C variant was linked to trimming of TCR beta V- and J-genes. Among TCR beta chains, those listed as cytomegalovirus-associated numbered over 150. In a later analysis, common viral pathogens appeared linked to several of the most significant clusters.

PCR primers comprised 60 Vbeta and 13 Jbeta primers. TCRdb's table, derived via immunoSEQ multiplex PCR, lists solely in-frame clones and lacks some. The sample records fewer than 120,000 clones, approximately 84% being singletons. The CDR3 loop spans 16 amino acids. V trimming: 4 bases; J trimming: 4 bases; junction bases outside the gene matches: 5. Germline loops: CDR1 LGHNA, CDR2 YNFKEQ. About this clone itself: Its cognate antigen is unknown.

The chain carries TRBV4-2 and TRBJ2-1, with 12 positions matching TRBD2. Sequenced: PBMCs. This clonotype originated in a man aged 35 to 55 in good health and CMV-seronegative. Here the CDR3 reads CASSPSTSGGYNEQFF. CDR3 sequence (DNA): TGTGCCAGCAGCCCTTCTACTAGCGGGGGGTACAATGAGCAGTTCTTC.